The present T cell receptor beta chain was sequenced within a study of T cell responses to AZD1222 COVID-19 vaccine. Clones were sequenced by immunoSEQ multiplex PCR, and TCRdb holds only the in-frame ones, with some missing. The sample has more than 65,000 clones, roughly nine tenths seen once. The CDR3 is 15 amino acids. The germline V gene has CDR1 MNHNY and CDR2 SVGAGI (reference sequence). Trimming cost V 0 bases and J 1 base, with 8 bases left between them. The sample consisted of peripheral blood, taken on day 0 of AZD1222 vaccination. The clonotype originates from an adult in good health. The V and J genes are TRBV6-6 and TRBJ2-3, with D unresolved. The CDR3 nucleotides read TGTGCCAGCAGTTACTCATCTAGAGGCACAGATACGCAGTATTTT. Residues: CASSYSSRGTDTQYF.